This T cell receptor beta chain was recorded in a study of blood T cell repertoires in COVID-19. There are a few counts of this clone. Sequencing was performed with immunoSEQ multiplex PCR; in TCRdb, only in-frame clones are kept and a portion is missing. The sample shows approximately 300,000 clones, nearly 90% of them seen only once. The germline CDR1 and CDR2 sequences are LGHNA and YSLEER. The CDR3 sequence is 17 residues long. The V segment lost 3 bases and the J segment 0 bases; nucleotides outside the gene matches: 4. The J gene is TRBJ2-2, the V gene TRBV4-3, with 10 bases lining up with TRBD2. The receptor was derived from a woman in her 30s who had recovered from COVID-19. Sequencing was performed on PBMCs or T cells enriched from blood (not recorded which). The CDR3 bases are TGCGCCAGCAGCCAGGGTAGCGGGGGGACGAACACCGGGGAGCTGTTTTTT. This translates into CASSQGSGGTNTGELFF.